These 26 T cell receptor beta chains share one sample of origin, sequenced in a study of T cells in localized non-small cell lung cancer. The assay was immunoSEQ multiplex PCR, and TCRdb's table has in-frame clones only and misses some. Of tens of thousands of clones listed, 87% are singletons. Source: peripheral blood, taken before any cancer treatment. Receptors originate from a man between 40 and 70 years old with stage I squamous cell lung carcinoma.

This clone turned up a few times. The CDR3 region is CASSSDRRVGIYEQYF. In DNA, the CDR3 is TGTGCCAGCAGCTCGGACCGGAGGGTGGGGATCTACGAGCAGTACTTC. The chain employs TRBV5-6 and TRBJ2-7; a weak D match, TRBD2 (6 bases). This CDR3 is built from 16 residues. The V gene's germline CDR1 is SGHDT and CDR2 YYEEEE. V was pared by 3 bases and J by 3 bases, with 19 bases between.

This chain connects TRBV2 to TRBJ2-4; D remains ambiguous. Germline CDR1 SNHLY, CDR2 FYNNEI. The CDR3 is 17 amino acids. Trimming took 6 bases from V and 0 from J, leaving 18 bases between them. In DNA form, the CDR3 reads TGTGCCAGCAGGGTTTCGGTGGTTTCCCAAGCCAAAAACATTCAGTACTTC. It specifies CASRVSVVSQAKNIQYF.

The chain uses TRBV5-4 and TRBJ2-2; D remains ambiguous. The V end was cut by 0 bases, the J end by 3 bases, with 9 bases between. In germline, CDR1 is SGHNT, CDR2 YYREEE (reference sequence). The CDR3 loop spans 15 amino acids. For the CDR3, the DNA is TGTGCCAGCAGCTTGGATTCCCCCGACACCGGGGAGCTGTTTTTT. It codes for CASSLDSPDTGELFF.

The chain carries TRBV6-1 and TRBJ2-7; D is possibly TRBD1 (5 bases). V gave up 2 bases and J gave up 7 bases, with 18 bases separating them. The CDR3 contains 15 residues. Germline loops: CDR1 MNHNS, CDR2 SASEGT. The DNA of the CDR3 is TGTGCCAGCAGTGAAAGTAGGGGCAGATTTGGAGAGCAGTACTTC. Amino acids: CASSESRGRFGEQYF.

The genes are TRBV6-6 and TRBJ1-2, with 7 bases aligning to TRBD1. CDR3 length: 13 amino acids. The J segment lost 4 bases and the V segment lost 5 bases, leaving 4 bases of the junction unmatched. The germline CDR1 and CDR2 sequences are MNHNY and SVGAGI (reference sequence). The CDR3 here is CASSSGQVYGYTF. The CDR3 coding sequence is TGTGCCAGCAGTAGCGGACAGGTCTATGGCTACACCTTC.

This chain uses TRBV7-2 with TRBJ1-1, with D maybe TRBD1 (6 bases). V lost 1 base to trimming and J lost 2 bases, with 8 bases between them. The CDR3 is 14 amino acids. CDR1 is SGHTA and CDR2 is FQGNSA in the germline V gene. CDR3 protein: CASSLGGQNTEAFF. The CDR3 nucleotides read TGTGCCAGCAGCTTAGGGGGACAAAACACTGAAGCTTTCTTT.

This rearrangement joins TRBV18 to TRBJ1-3; D unresolved. The germline V gene has CDR1 KGHSH and CDR2 LQKENI. The length of the CDR3 is 15 residues. Trimming shortened V by 3 bases and J by 0 bases, and 9 bases separated the two germline ends. CDR3 region: CASSPGDFSGNTIYF. As DNA, the CDR3 is TGTGCCAGCTCACCCGGAGATTTCTCTGGAAACACCATATATTTT. Based on the CDR3 plus reference TRBV18 and TRBJ1-3, the full variable domain is NAGVMQNPRHLVRRRGQEARLRCSPMKGHSHVYWYRQLPEEGLKFMVYLQKENIIDESGMPKERFSAEFPKEGPSILRIQQVVRGDSAAYFCASSPGDFSGNTIYFGEGSWLTVV.

The V gene is TRBV14, the J gene TRBJ1-2; D not certain. This CDR3 contains 14 residues. Germline loops: CDR1 SGHDN, CDR2 FVKESK. V was pared by 2 bases and J by 1 base, with 8 bases between. The CDR3 loop reads CASSQIVNNYGYTF. The CDR3 coding sequence is TGTGCCAGCAGCCAAATCGTGAATAACTATGGCTACACCTTC.

The gene calls are TRBV5-4 and TRBJ1-1; D may be TRBD1 (6 bases). Germline loops: CDR1 SGHNT, CDR2 YYREEE (reference sequence). This CDR3 spans 15 amino acids. The V end lost 6 bases, the J end lost 2 bases, and 17 bases lay between the germline ends. This CDR3 reads CASNELHRDNTEAFF. CDR3 nucleotide sequence: TGTGCCAGCAACGAGTTACACAGGGACAACACTGAAGCTTTCTTT.

CDR3 loop: CASILTGYSNQPQHF. The DNA for the CDR3 is TGTGCCAGCATCCTGACAGGTTATAGCAATCAGCCCCAGCATTTT. This chain connects TRBV6-5 to TRBJ1-5; tentative D call: TRBD1 (6 bases). CDR1 and CDR2 (germline): MNHEY, SVGAGI. The CDR3 contains 15 residues. The germline V and J ends were trimmed by 7 bases and 0 bases, with 13 bases remaining between them.

The chain combines TRBV7-3 with TRBJ1-2; possibly TRBD1 for D (6 bases). V lost 2 bases to trimming and J lost 8 bases, with 33 bases between them. CDR1 and CDR2 from the germline V gene are SGHTA and FQGTGA. This CDR3 has 20 amino acids. The CDR3 DNA reads TGTGCCAGCAGCTTAGTCGCCGGCCCTAGTACCTTATTCACAGGGCAAGGCTACACCTTC. It codes for CASSLVAGPSTLFTGQGYTF.

This clone is a singleton in its sample. This CDR3 is CASSPGANVLTF. CDR3 in DNA: TGTGCCAGCAGTCCCGGGGCCAACGTCCTGACTTTC. The chain links TRBV7-9 to TRBJ2-6; D uncertain. The ends were cut back, 6 bases at V and 4 bases at J, with 4 bases in the middle. This CDR3 comprises 12 residues. In germline, CDR1 is SEHNR, CDR2 FQNEAQ (reference sequence).

This clone was seen more than once but under ten times. This rearrangement joins TRBV25-1 to TRBJ2-1; D possibly corresponds to TRBD2 (6 bases). V shed 5 bases and J shed 5 bases, with 16 bases lying between them. From germline, CDR1 is MGHDK and CDR2 SYGVNS. This CDR3 has 15 residues. CDR3 DNA: TGTGCCAGCAGTCTATCCCTAGCGAGGGACAATGAGCAGTTCTTC. Amino acids: CASSLSLARDNEQFF.

The chain is built from TRBV5-1 and TRBJ1-2, with D perhaps matching TRBD1 (6 bases). Germline lookup yields CDR1 SGHRS and CDR2 YFSETQ. V was cut by 0 bases and J by 10 bases, with 13 bases left in between. The length of the CDR3 is 13 residues. As DNA, the CDR3 is TGCGCCAGCAGCTTGGAACAGGGTAGTTACTACACCTTC. As protein: CASSLEQGSYYTF.

This rearrangement joins TRBV5-6 to TRBJ1-1, with 7 bases lining up with TRBD1. The CDR3 length is 14 residues. Germline V gives CDR1 SGHDT, CDR2 YYEEEE. J lost 4 bases, V lost 4 bases, and 7 bases had no gene match. The CDR3 reads CASSGETGITEAFF. As DNA, the CDR3 is TGTGCCAGCAGCGGCGAGACAGGGATCACTGAAGCTTTCTTT.

The V and J genes are TRBV15 and TRBJ2-3; maybe TRBD1 (5 bases). With 0 bases removed from V and 4 bases from J, the gap between germline ends came to 11 bases. The CDR3 spans 15 residues. CDR1 is LNHNV, CDR2 YYDKDF, per germline (reference sequence). The CDR3 DNA follows: TGTGCCACCAGCAGAGAGAGGACAAACGCAGATACGCAGTATTTT. Encoded protein: CATSRERTNADTQYF.

The chain couples TRBV7-9 to TRBJ2-3; D is ambiguous. Germline CDR1 and CDR2: SEHNR and FQNEAQ (reference sequence). The V gene lost 2 bases and the J gene lost 0 bases, with 9 bases spanning the gap. CDR3 length equals 15 residues. The CDR3 loop is CASSLLAISTDTQYF. The DNA of the CDR3 is TGTGCCAGCAGCTTACTCGCGATTAGCACAGATACGCAGTATTTT. Together with reference TRBV7-9 and TRBJ2-3, the CDR3 gives the full variable domain: DTGVSQNPRHKITKRGQNVTFRCDPISEHNRLYWYRQTLGQGPEFLTYFQNEAQLEKSRLLSDRFSAERPKGSFSTLEIQRTEQGDSAMYLCASSLLAISTDTQYFGPGTRLTVL.

The chain uses TRBV6-5 and TRBJ1-1, with 8 bases lining up with TRBD1. J gave up 5 bases and V 10 bases, and 9 bases lay outside the gene matches. Germline-derived CDR1 and CDR2 are MNHEY and SVGAGI. The CDR3 contains 13 residues. For the CDR3, the DNA is TGTGCCACCCGGACAGGGCGGGGTACTGAAGCTTTCTTT. Its protein is CATRTGRGTEAFF.

A remark on this clone: The sample holds other DNA sequences that translate to the same CDR3. J is TRBJ1-2 and V is TRBV7-9, with TRBD1 matching 7 bases. Germline V gene lookup returns CDR1 SEHNR and CDR2 FQNEAQ (reference sequence). The CDR3 runs 15 residues. J gave up 0 bases and V 3 bases, and 4 bases lay outside the gene matches. The DNA of the CDR3 is TGTGCCAGCAGCTTGACAGGGCTTCCTAACTATGGCTACACCTTC. Protein: CASSLTGLPNYGYTF.

The chain is built from TRBV6-1 and TRBJ1-5, with TRBD1 identical over 7 bases. This CDR3 spans 17 amino acids. The germline CDR1 and CDR2 sequences are MNHNS and SASEGT. The junction had 11 bases not matched to a gene; V was cut back by 0 bases and J by 6 bases. The DNA for the CDR3 is TGTGCCAGCAGTGAAGCGTTGCGGGCAGGGGGATTTCAGCCCCAGCATTTT. Translating gives CASSEALRAGGFQPQHF.

The chain is built from TRBV9 and TRBJ2-7, with a tentative D call TRBD1 (6 bases). The CDR3 length is 15 residues. V was trimmed by 4 bases and J by 4 bases, leaving 18 bases between them. The germline V gene encodes CDR1 SGDLS and CDR2 YYNGEE. This CDR3 is CASSLKPGHLYEQYF. CDR3 nucleotide sequence: TGTGCCAGCAGCTTGAAGCCGGGACACTTATACGAGCAGTACTTC.

This clone was observed once. V is TRBV6-1 and J is TRBJ1-5; D is uncertain. CDR1 and CDR2 (germline): MNHNS, SASEGT. V was pared by 6 bases and J by 0 bases, with 9 bases between. This CDR3 contains 14 residues. The CDR3 bases are TGTGCCAGCAGCGATTCCAATAGCAATCAGCCCCAGCATTTT. It translates to CASSDSNSNQPQHF.

The chain links TRBV27 to TRBJ1-1; no definite D call. The CDR3 has 15 amino acids. V shed 5 bases and J shed 0 bases, with 13 bases lying between them. CDR1 is MNHEY, CDR2 SMNVEV, per germline (reference sequence). DNA of the CDR3: TGTGCCAGCAGTCCCACAGCGATTATGAACACTGAAGCTTTCTTT. Translating it yields CASSPTAIMNTEAFF.

Only a few counts were recorded for this clone. V and J are TRBV12-5 and TRBJ2-7; D remains unclear. V gave up 6 bases and J gave up 12 bases, with 9 bases separating them. The CDR3 covers 9 residues. Germline V gives CDR1 LGHNT, CDR2 FRNRAP. The DNA for the CDR3 is TGTGCTAGTGGCCGACCTCCGTACTTC. Translation gives CASGRPPYF.

The chain carries TRBV2 and TRBJ1-4; D uncertain. Between the trimmed V and J ends, which lost 8 bases and 8 bases, there was a span of 12 bases. Germline loops: CDR1 SNHLY, CDR2 FYNNEI. CDR3 size: 12 residues. The CDR3 coding sequence is TGTGCCAGCCGATCCGGGAGGGAAAAACTGTTTTTT. As protein: CASRSGREKLFF.

The chain couples TRBV18 to TRBJ2-5; D gene ambiguous. Between the trimmed V and J ends, which lost 2 bases and 3 bases, there was a span of 4 bases. The CDR3 has 12 amino acids. Germline values: CDR1 KGHSH, CDR2 LQKENI. CDR3 DNA sequence: TGTGCCAGCTCACCAAAAGAAGAGACCCAGTACTTC. Its translation: CASSPKEETQYF.